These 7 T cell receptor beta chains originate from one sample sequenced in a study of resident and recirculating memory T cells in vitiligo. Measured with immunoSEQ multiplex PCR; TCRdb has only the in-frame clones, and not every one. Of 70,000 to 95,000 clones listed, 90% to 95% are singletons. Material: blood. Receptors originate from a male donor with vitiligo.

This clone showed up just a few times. This chain's CDR3 is CASSYRQKETQYF. In DNA form, the CDR3 reads TGTGCCAGCAGTTACAGACAGAAAGAGACCCAGTACTTC. This chain joins TRBV6-5 and TRBJ2-5; perhaps TRBD1 as D (5 bases). This CDR3 is built from 13 residues. The V and J ends lost 2 bases and 3 bases respectively, with 7 bases between them. In germline, CDR1 is MNHEY, CDR2 SVGAGI.

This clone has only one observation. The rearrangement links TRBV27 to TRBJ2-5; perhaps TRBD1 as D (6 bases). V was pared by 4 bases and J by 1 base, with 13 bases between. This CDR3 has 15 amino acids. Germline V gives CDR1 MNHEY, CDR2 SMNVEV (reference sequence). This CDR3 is CASSSSGTPQETQYF. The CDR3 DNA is TGTGCCAGCAGTTCATCCGGGACACCCCAAGAGACCCAGTACTTC.

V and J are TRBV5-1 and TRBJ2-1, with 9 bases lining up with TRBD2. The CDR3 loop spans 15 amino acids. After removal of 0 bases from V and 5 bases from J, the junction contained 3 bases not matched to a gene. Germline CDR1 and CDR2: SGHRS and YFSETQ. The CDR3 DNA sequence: TGCGCCAGCAGCTTGGGCGGGAGGGGGAACAATGAGCAGTTCTTC. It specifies CASSLGGRGNNEQFF.

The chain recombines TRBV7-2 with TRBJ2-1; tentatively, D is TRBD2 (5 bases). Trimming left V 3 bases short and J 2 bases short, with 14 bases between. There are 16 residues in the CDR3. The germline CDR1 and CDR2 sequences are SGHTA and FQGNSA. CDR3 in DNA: TGTGCCAGCAGCTTCCATACTAGTAGGGCCTACAATGAGCAGTTCTTC. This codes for CASSFHTSRAYNEQFF. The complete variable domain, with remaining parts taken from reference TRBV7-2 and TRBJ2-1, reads GAGVSQSPSNKVTEKGKDVELRCDPISGHTALYWYRQSLGQGLEFLIYFQGNSAPDKSGLPSDRFSAERTGGSVSTLTIQRTQQEDSAVYLCASSFHTSRAYNEQFFGPGTRLTVL.

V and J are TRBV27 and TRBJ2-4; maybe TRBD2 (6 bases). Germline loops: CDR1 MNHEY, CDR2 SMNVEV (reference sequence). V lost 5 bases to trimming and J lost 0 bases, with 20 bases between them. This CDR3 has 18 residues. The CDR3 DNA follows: TGTGCCAGCAGTCCCCGGACTGCGGGATTCCTAGCCAAAAACATTCAGTACTTC. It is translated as CASSPRTAGFLAKNIQYF.

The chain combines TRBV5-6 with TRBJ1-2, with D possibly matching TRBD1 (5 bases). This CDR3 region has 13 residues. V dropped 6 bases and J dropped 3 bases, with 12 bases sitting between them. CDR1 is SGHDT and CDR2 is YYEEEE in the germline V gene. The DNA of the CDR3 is TGTGCCAGCACGGGGGGAATAGACTATGGCTACACCTTC. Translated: CASTGGIDYGYTF.

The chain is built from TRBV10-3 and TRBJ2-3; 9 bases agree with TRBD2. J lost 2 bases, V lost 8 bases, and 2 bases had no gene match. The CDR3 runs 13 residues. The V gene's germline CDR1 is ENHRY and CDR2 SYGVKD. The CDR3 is CAILAGATDTQYF. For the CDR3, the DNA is TGTGCCATCTTAGCGGGGGCCACAGATACGCAGTATTTT.